The 22 T cell receptor beta chains below all came from one sample that was sequenced in a study of shared clonotypes between healthy human individuals. Using immunoSEQ multiplex PCR, the repertoire was profiled, and TCRdb retains in-frame clones only, with some absent. The sample lists about 1 million clones, approximately 76% occurring once. Sample: memory CD4+ T cells sorted from blood. Noted subset: CD45RA-negative fraction. Source of these receptors: a man aged 18 to 30 in good health.

This clone appeared a single time. The rearrangement joins TRBV19 to TRBJ1-2; 7 positions agree with TRBD1. From germline, CDR1 is LNHDA and CDR2 SQIVND (reference sequence). The ends lost 5 bases at V and 2 bases at J; junction bases unmatched: 8. This CDR3 region has 15 residues. CDR3 nucleotide sequence: TGTGCCAGTAGTCTACCTCAACAGGGGAACTATGGCTACACCTTC. Its translation is CASSLPQQGNYGYTF.

Turning to this clone: Other nucleotide sequences in the sample specify the same CDR3. This rearrangement joins TRBV7-9 to TRBJ1-4; 7 bases line up with TRBD1. Germline V lookup: CDR1 SEHNR, CDR2 FQNEAQ (reference sequence). The V gene end was trimmed by 1 base and the J gene end by 6 bases; junction bases not matched to a gene: 2. This CDR3 has 14 residues. The CDR3 coding sequence is TGTGCCAGCAGCTTAGGCGGACAGGATGAAAAACTGTTTTTT. It is translated as CASSLGGQDEKLFF.

The chain employs TRBV11-2 and TRBJ2-6; 8 positions agree with TRBD1. The V segment lost 3 bases and the J segment 9 bases; nucleotides outside the gene matches: 4. The CDR3 consists of 14 residues. Germline V gene data show CDR1 as SGHAT and CDR2 as FQNNGV. DNA of the CDR3: TGTGCCAGCAGCTTTGACAGGGGTGGCAACGTCCTGACTTTC. Translating it yields CASSFDRGGNVLTF.

The V and J genes are TRBV4-1 and TRBJ2-3, with 13 positions matching TRBD2. The CDR3 is 18 residues long. The V gene's germline CDR1 is MGHRA and CDR2 YSYEKL. V lost 2 bases, J lost 3 bases, and 8 bases stayed unmatched. In DNA, the CDR3 is TGCGCCAGCAGCCAACACCCAACTAGCGGGGGGGAGACAGATACGCAGTATTTT. Translated: CASSQHPTSGGETDTQYF.

This clone was counted between two and nine times. This chain links TRBV11-3 with TRBJ2-1, with 12 bases identical to TRBD2. This CDR3 spans 15 amino acids. V shed 5 bases, J shed 6 bases, and the junction held 5 bases outside the gene matches. Germline CDR1 and CDR2: SGHNT and YENEEA. The CDR3: CASSRLAGGPNEQFF. Written as DNA, the CDR3 is TGTGCCAGCAGCCGTCTAGCGGGAGGGCCCAATGAGCAGTTCTTC. Complete variable domain (other parts from reference TRBV11-3 and TRBJ2-1): EAGVVQSPRYKIIEKKQPVAFWCNPISGHNTLYWYLQNLGQGPELLIRYENEEAVDDSQLPKDRFSAERLKGVDSTLKIQPAELGDSAVYLCASSRLAGGPNEQFFGPGTRLTVL.

As regards this clone: Other DNA sequences in the sample encode the same CDR3. This chain connects TRBV27 to TRBJ1-1; no definite D call. The length of the CDR3 is 13 residues. CDR1 MNHEY and CDR2 SMNVEV come from the germline V gene (reference sequence). Trimming pared 5 bases from V and 5 bases from J, leaving 12 bases between. The CDR3 loop is CASSLYRNTEAFF. CDR3 DNA: TGTGCCAGCAGTCTCTATCGGAATACTGAAGCTTTCTTT.

The chain combines TRBV7-9 with TRBJ2-7; D remains unclear. The germline V gene has CDR1 SEHNR and CDR2 FQNEAQ (reference sequence). Trimming removed 8 bases at V and 3 bases at J, with 14 bases between. This CDR3 has 13 amino acids. CDR3 protein: CASESIVSYEQYF. CDR3 bases: TGTGCCAGCGAATCCATCGTCAGCTACGAGCAGTACTTC.

The chain carries TRBV19 and TRBJ1-1; D perhaps matches TRBD1 (6 bases). This CDR3 has 12 residues. V was pared by 5 bases and J by 8 bases, with 12 bases between. Germline lookup yields CDR1 LNHDA and CDR2 SQIVND (reference sequence). As DNA, the CDR3 is TGTGCCAGTAGTCGAAACAGGGAGGAAGCTTTCTTT. Translation gives CASSRNREEAFF. The complete variable domain, with remaining parts taken from reference TRBV19 and TRBJ1-1, reads DGGITQSPKYLFRKEGQNVTLSCEQNLNHDAMYWYRQDPGQGLRLIYYSQIVNDFQKGDIAEGYSVSREKKESFPLTVTSAQKNPTAFYLCASSRNREEAFFGQGTRLTVV.

This chain uses TRBV29-1 with TRBJ1-1, with no clear D. V shed 3 bases and J shed 8 bases, with 7 bases lying between them. Germline lookup yields CDR1 SQVTM and CDR2 ANQGSEA. CDR3 length: 10 amino acids. In nucleotides, the CDR3 is TGCAGCGTTGAGGTGGGGGAAGCTTTCTTT. Translation gives CSVEVGEAFF.

This clone has just a few counts. The chain employs TRBV2 and TRBJ1-6, with D tentatively TRBD1 (5 bases). With 4 bases removed from V and 7 bases from J, the gap between germline ends came to 11 bases. Germline V gene lookup returns CDR1 SNHLY and CDR2 FYNNEI. The CDR3 loop spans 14 amino acids. CDR3 amino acids: CASSVTVGNSPLHF. The CDR3 nucleotides read TGTGCCAGCAGTGTGACAGTCGGCAATTCACCCCTCCACTTT.

Notes on this clone: The CDR3 does not close with the conserved phenylalanine or tryptophan, likely indicating a read error. The limits of the CDR3 on the DNA are not certain, so only TCRdb's listed CDR3 is given. The chain links TRBV6-1 to TRBJ2-3. In germline, CDR1 is MNHNS, CDR2 SASEGT. The CDR3 has 13 residues if both end residues are counted. The CDR3 sequence is CASSEAVIPGQRV.

This clone appeared once. V gene TRBV5-1 combines with J gene TRBJ2-1; D gene ambiguous. The length of the CDR3 is 14 residues. CDR1 is SGHRS and CDR2 is YFSETQ in the germline V gene. V was shortened by 0 bases and J by 7 bases, with 11 bases between the two germline ends. The CDR3 is CASSLAPIGNEQFF. The DNA for the CDR3 is TGCGCCAGCAGCTTGGCTCCCATAGGGAATGAGCAGTTCTTC.

The CDR3 DNA reads as TGTGCCAGCAGCTCCCTCGGGGACACGGGACGGTATTTT. Protein product: CASSSLGDTGRYF. J is TRBJ2-3 and V is TRBV7-9; D might be TRBD1 (6 bases). Trimming took off 4 bases at V and 14 bases at J, with 19 bases between the two ends. This CDR3 is 13 amino acids long. The germline V gene has CDR1 SEHNR and CDR2 FQNEAQ (reference sequence).

The chain combines TRBV12-5 with TRBJ1-5; D is possibly TRBD1 (6 bases). The CDR3 has 13 amino acids. Germline V gene sequence: CDR1 LGHNT, CDR2 FRNRAP. Between the trimmed V and J ends, which lost 6 bases and 3 bases, there was a span of 9 bases. CDR3 loop: CASGGGANQPQHF. CDR3 nucleotides: TGTGCTAGTGGCGGGGGGGCCAATCAGCCCCAGCATTTT.

This clone was detected a few times. The chain couples TRBV6-6 to TRBJ2-5, with D perhaps matching TRBD1 (6 bases). The CDR3 has 16 amino acids. The ends were cut back, 6 bases at V and 3 bases at J, with 20 bases in the middle. From germline, CDR1 is MNHNY and CDR2 SVGAGI (reference sequence). The CDR3 coding sequence is TGTGCCAGCAGATACGCTAGGACAGAGACGAAAGAGACCCAGTACTTC. The encoded protein is CASRYARTETKETQYF.

This clone was counted between two and nine times. CDR3 sequence reads: CASSPITGVDEQYF. CDR3 bases: TGTGCCAGCTCACCGATAACAGGGGTCGACGAGCAGTACTTC. The rearrangement joins TRBV18 to TRBJ2-7; 7 bases are shared with TRBD1. The CDR3 has 14 residues. CDR1 is KGHSH, CDR2 LQKENI, per germline. V was clipped by 3 bases and J by 5 bases; unmatched bases: 7.

This clone was picked up a small number of times. CDR3 nucleotides: TGTGCCAGCCGCAGGGACACTGAAGCTTTCTTT. It codes for CASRRDTEAFF. The chain joins TRBV2 to TRBJ1-1; D is perhaps TRBD1 (5 bases). Per germline, CDR1 SNHLY and CDR2 FYNNEI. The CDR3 spans 11 residues. Deletions cut 8 bases from V and 3 bases from J, with 7 bases between. Drawing the rest from reference TRBV2 and TRBJ1-1, the complete variable domain is EPEVTQTPSHQVTQMGQEVILRCVPISNHLYFYWYRQILGQKVEFLVSFYNNEISEKSEIFDDQFSVERPDGSNFTLKIRSTKLEDSAMYFCASRRDTEAFFGQGTRLTVV.

The chain carries TRBV27 and TRBJ2-5; 7 nucleotides match TRBD2. After removal of 5 bases from V and 4 bases from J, the junction contained 7 bases not matched to a gene. From germline, CDR1 is MNHEY and CDR2 SMNVEV (reference sequence). This CDR3 contains 14 residues. The CDR3 spells CASSGLAVGETQYF. The CDR3 DNA reads TGTGCCAGCAGTGGTCTAGCGGTAGGAGAGACCCAGTACTTC.

The gene calls are TRBV7-8 and TRBJ1-1; perhaps TRBD1 as D (5 bases). The germline V and J ends were trimmed by 2 bases and 6 bases, with 13 bases remaining between them. CDR1 SGHVS and CDR2 FQNEAQ come from the germline V gene. There are 14 residues in the CDR3. CDR3 sequence: CASSLWGDVAEAFF. In DNA form, the CDR3 reads TGTGCCAGCAGCTTATGGGGCGACGTCGCTGAAGCTTTCTTT.

This chain uses TRBV18 with TRBJ2-5; unclear D gene. The CDR3 has 13 amino acids. Deletions cut 5 bases from V and 1 base from J, with 8 bases between. Germline lookup yields CDR1 KGHSH and CDR2 LQKENI. The CDR3 here is CASSYIGQETQYF. CDR3 sequence (DNA): TGTGCCAGCTCATACATCGGCCAAGAGACCCAGTACTTC.

The rearrangement links TRBV4-3 to TRBJ1-1; 9 nucleotides line up with TRBD1. CDR1 and CDR2 from the germline V gene are LGHNA and YSLEER. This CDR3 has 16 residues. V lost 4 bases and J lost 1; bases outside the gene matches: 7. The CDR3 reads CASSPHRGQGNTEAFF. The DNA for the CDR3 is TGCGCCAGCAGCCCCCATAGGGGACAGGGGAACACTGAAGCTTTCTTT.

The J gene is TRBJ2-1, the V gene TRBV29-1; TRBD1 or TRBD2 may be the D gene (5 bases each). Germline V gives CDR1 SQVTM, CDR2 ANQGSEA. The length of the CDR3 is 14 residues. Trimming shortened V by 8 bases and J by 4 bases, and 18 bases separated the two germline ends. The CDR3 bases are TGCAGCAGTGATGTGGGGACGGGATACAATGAGCAGTTCTTC. Its protein is CSSDVGTGYNEQFF.